This TCR beta chain appears in the sequencing data of a study of T cell responses to AZD1222 COVID-19 vaccine. General study results and limits: There were mostly white British donors and more females than males, and clonal diversity was possibly underestimated. Of spike-specific TCRs, nearly half reportedly target regions left unmutated in variants.

About this clone itself: Antigen unknown.

TCRdb's copy holds only in-frame clones and misses some; the assay was immunoSEQ multiplex PCR. The profile shows some 120,000 clones, 92% of them singletons. This CDR3 is 11 amino acids long. Trimming cost V 5 bases and J 7 bases, with 8 bases left between them. Germline V gives CDR1 MDHEN, CDR2 SYDVKM. This receptor was taken from an adult in good health. The rearrangement uses TRBV28 and TRBJ1-1, with D uncertain. The source was peripheral blood, collected on day 0 of AZD1222 vaccination. CDR3 protein: CASSAPLEAFF. CDR3 coding DNA: TGTGCCAGCAGTGCCCCACTTGAAGCTTTCTTT.